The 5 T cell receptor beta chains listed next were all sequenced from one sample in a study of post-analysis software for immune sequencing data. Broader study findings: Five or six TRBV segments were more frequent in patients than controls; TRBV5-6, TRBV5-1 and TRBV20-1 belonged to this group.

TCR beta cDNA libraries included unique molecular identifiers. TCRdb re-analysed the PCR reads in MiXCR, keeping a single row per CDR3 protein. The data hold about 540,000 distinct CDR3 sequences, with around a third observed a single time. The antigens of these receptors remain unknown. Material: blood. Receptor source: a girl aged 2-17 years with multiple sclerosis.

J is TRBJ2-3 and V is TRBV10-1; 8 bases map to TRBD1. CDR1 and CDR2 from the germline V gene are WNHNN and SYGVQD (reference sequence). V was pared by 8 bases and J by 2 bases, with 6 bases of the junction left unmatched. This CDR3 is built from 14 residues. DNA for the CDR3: TGCGCCAGCTCGGACAGGGACTTCACAGATACGCAGTATTTT. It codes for CASSDRDFTDTQYF.

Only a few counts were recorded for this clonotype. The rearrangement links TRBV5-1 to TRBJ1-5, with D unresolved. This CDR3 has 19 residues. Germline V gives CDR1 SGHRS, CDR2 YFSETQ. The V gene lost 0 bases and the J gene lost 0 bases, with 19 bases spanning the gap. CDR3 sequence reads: CASSLVLLRESYSNQPQHF. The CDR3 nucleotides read TGCGCCAGCAGCTTGGTTCTTCTCCGGGAATCATATAGCAATCAGCCCCAGCATTTT.

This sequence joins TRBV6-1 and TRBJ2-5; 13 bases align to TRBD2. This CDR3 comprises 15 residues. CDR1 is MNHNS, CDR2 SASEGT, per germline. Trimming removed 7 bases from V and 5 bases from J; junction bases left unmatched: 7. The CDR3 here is CASTTSGGAGETQYF. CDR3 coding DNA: TGTGCCAGCACAACTAGCGGGGGGGCGGGTGAGACCCAGTACTTC.

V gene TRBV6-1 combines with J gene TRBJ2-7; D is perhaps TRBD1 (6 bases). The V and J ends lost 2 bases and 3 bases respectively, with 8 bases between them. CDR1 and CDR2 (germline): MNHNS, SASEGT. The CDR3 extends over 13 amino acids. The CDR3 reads CASSERGYYEQYF. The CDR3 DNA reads TGTGCCAGCAGTGAAAGGGGGTACTACGAGCAGTACTTC.

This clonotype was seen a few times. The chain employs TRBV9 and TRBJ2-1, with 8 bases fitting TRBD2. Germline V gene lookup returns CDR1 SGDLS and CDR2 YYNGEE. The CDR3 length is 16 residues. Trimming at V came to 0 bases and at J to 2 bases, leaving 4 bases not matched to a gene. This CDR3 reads CASSVAGRGAYNEQFF. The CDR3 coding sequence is TGTGCCAGCAGCGTAGCAGGGCGGGGGGCCTACAATGAGCAGTTCTTC.